Sequencing of this T cell receptor (beta chain) was carried out in a study of blood T cell repertoires in COVID-19. Study at large: The origin of the acute and convalescent COVID-19 samples was the United States, Italy and Spain.

In the original workflow: Quantification of nucleated cells was approximated via reference gene primer amplification. Only in-frame clones appear in the TCRdb table, and some are missing; sequencing was by immunoSEQ multiplex PCR. D and trimming were read from the DNA, whereas the V and J calls and clone size are those reported in that table. This sample has 200,000 to 250,000 clones; almost 90% occur once, and the top ten carry approximately 2.6%. Germline V gene data show CDR1 as SNHLY and CDR2 as FYNNEI. Trimming took 4 bases from V and 4 from J; bases not matched to a gene: 9. This CDR3 spans 15 amino acids.

The rearrangement uses TRBV2 and TRBJ2-5; 7 bases are a match to TRBD1. The receptor was isolated from a woman aged 55-70 years with acute or convalescent COVID-19. The sequenced sample consisted of peripheral blood. CDR3 nucleotide sequence: TGTGCCAGCAGTGGGTATACAGGGGCGGCAGAGACCCAGTACTTC. It yields the protein CASSGYTGAAETQYF.